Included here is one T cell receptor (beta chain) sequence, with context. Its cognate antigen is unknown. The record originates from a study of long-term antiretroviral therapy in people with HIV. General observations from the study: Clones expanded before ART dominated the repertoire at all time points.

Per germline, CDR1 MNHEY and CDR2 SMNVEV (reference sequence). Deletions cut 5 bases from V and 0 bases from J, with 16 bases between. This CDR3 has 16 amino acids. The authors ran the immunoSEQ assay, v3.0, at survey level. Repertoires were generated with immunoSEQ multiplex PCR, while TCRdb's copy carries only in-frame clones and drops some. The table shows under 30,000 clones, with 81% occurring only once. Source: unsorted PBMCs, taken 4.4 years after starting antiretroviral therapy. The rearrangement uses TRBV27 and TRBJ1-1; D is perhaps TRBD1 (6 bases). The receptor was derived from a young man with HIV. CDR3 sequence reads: CASSTGLGALNTEAFF. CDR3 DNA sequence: TGTGCCAGCAGTACAGGACTGGGGGCCCTGAACACTGAAGCTTTCTTT.